This T cell receptor (beta chain) was recovered during a study of cytomegalovirus exposure and HLA in healthy donors. Study in general: Inside one of the first data releases sat around 77 million unique TCRs taken from HLA-typed donors. Notes on the study in general: Upon later analysis, TCR association rates were observed to vary by HLA locus, being highest for DRB1 and lowest for HLA-C. Follow-up analysis later connected one missense variant in DCLRE1C with trimming of TCR beta V- and J-genes.

Germline V gene data show CDR1 as SGHTA and CDR2 as FQGNSA. Trimming shortened V by 4 bases and J by 7 bases, and 13 bases separated the two germline ends. The CDR3 sequence is 13 residues long. This clone was picked up a small number of times. Its matching antigen is unknown. The PCR made use of 60 Vbeta and 13 Jbeta primers. As originally analysed: An analysis that came later counted 70 million to 100 million unique TCR beta chains, approximately 10 million shared. TCRdb's table, derived via immunoSEQ multiplex PCR, lists solely in-frame clones and lacks some. V and J calls plus clone size are reproduced from that table; the DNA served to infer D and trimming. This table has 100,000 to 150,000 clones, roughly 74% appearing once.

The chain is built from TRBV7-2 and TRBJ1-1; D gene ambiguous. Sequenced material: PBMCs. The TCR comes from a male donor in good health and CMV-seronegative. CDR3 coding DNA: TGTGCCAGCAGCTCAAACACAGTAGATGAAGCTTTCTTT. Translation gives CASSSNTVDEAFF.